Presented here are 6 T cell receptor beta chains from one specimen sequenced in a study of naive and memory T cell subsets. Treatment noted: skin biopsy from PPD injection site in Mantoux-positive individual. An oligonucleotide containing a UMI was ligated to the 3' end of TCR cDNA. The SP2 primer and nested alpha and beta constant region primers amplified ligated cDNA in four rounds. TCRdb analysed the UMI-ligation and nested PCR reads with MiXCR anew, one entry per CDR3 protein. The sample holds about 37,000 distinct CDR3 sequences, about 10% seen once. The sequencing used skin, collected from a tuberculin skin test site. Receptor source: an adult in good health.

This clonotype was observed a few times. The chain employs TRBV28 and TRBJ2-2; 8 bases align to TRBD1. V dropped 0 bases and J dropped 6; count of bases not matched to a gene: 3. The CDR3 has 15 residues. Germline V CDR1 and CDR2: MDHEN, SYDVKM. The chain's CDR3 is CASSLWAGGSGELFF. CDR3 bases: TGTGCCAGCAGTTTATGGGCAGGGGGCTCCGGGGAGCTGTTTTTT. The whole variable domain, remainder taken from reference TRBV28 and TRBJ2-2, is DVKVTQSSRYLVKRTGEKVFLECVQDMDHENMFWYRQDPGLGLRLIYFSYDVKMKEKGDIPEGYSVSREKKERFSLILESASTNQTSMYLCASSLWAGGSGELFFGEGSRLTVL.

This clonotype was seen more than once but under ten times. V usage is TRBV6-5 and J usage is TRBJ2-5; 8 nucleotides match TRBD1. Trimming took 6 bases from V and 4 from J; bases not matched to a gene: 7. This CDR3 comprises 14 residues. Germline V CDR1 and CDR2: MNHEY, SVGAGI. Written as DNA, the CDR3 is TGTGCCAGCAGACGCCAGGGGGCATCAGAGACCCAGTACTTC. It is translated as CASRRQGASETQYF.

A few counts support this clonotype. The chain links TRBV2 to TRBJ1-3, with D possibly being TRBD1 (6 bases). The CDR3 contains 14 residues. Between the trimmed V and J ends, which lost 8 bases and 1 base, there was a span of 12 bases. The germline gives CDR1 SNHLY, CDR2 FYNNEI. The CDR3 protein is CASRWTESGNTIYF. For the CDR3, the DNA is TGTGCCAGCCGGTGGACAGAGTCTGGAAACACCATATATTTT.

The chain couples TRBV11-2 to TRBJ2-7; D may be TRBD2 (6 bases). Germline CDR1 and CDR2: SGHAT and FQNNGV. The CDR3 loop spans 16 amino acids. The germline V and J ends were trimmed by 5 bases and 2 bases, with 19 bases remaining between them. CDR3 region: CASSPTTREDTYEQYF. The CDR3 DNA reads as TGTGCCAGCAGCCCGACCACGAGGGAGGACACCTACGAGCAGTACTTC.

This clonotype has ten or more counts. This chain links TRBV5-6 with TRBJ2-5; maybe TRBD2 (7 bases). The ends were cut back, 1 base at V and 5 bases at J, with 18 bases in the middle. The CDR3 spans 16 residues. CDR1 and CDR2 (germline): SGHDT, YYEEEE. The CDR3 region is CASSLLGGLFLETQYF. In DNA form, the CDR3 reads TGTGCCAGCAGCTTGTTGGGGGGGCTGTTTTTGGAGACCCAGTACTTC.

This clonotype has only a few counts. The chain uses TRBV18 and TRBJ1-2, with D hard to call. The CDR3 extends over 16 amino acids. Germline loops: CDR1 KGHSH, CDR2 LQKENI. Trimming removed 1 base at V and 0 bases at J, with 12 bases between. DNA for the CDR3: TGTGCCAGCTCACCACTTGACCGTTCTCCTAACTATGGCTACACCTTC. The encoded protein is CASSPLDRSPNYGYTF.